This is a list of T cell receptor beta chains from one sample in a study of shared clonotypes between healthy human individuals. Measured with immunoSEQ multiplex PCR; TCRdb has only the in-frame clones, and not every one. The top ten clones hold 0.35% to 0.45% of a sample with 2 million to 3 million clones, 80% to 95% of them seen once. Sequenced input: naive CD4+ T cells from PBMCs. The receptors were sampled from a man in his late teens or twenties in good health. Some clones in this sample may be carry-over from other donors' samples. Each CDR3 is given with its conserved first and last residue. A D gene is named only where the DNA matches it firmly. The size entry is marked missing in some rows and otherwise reads once, few, many or a size class.

-	-	TRBV14	TRBJ2-7	CASSQSYGRGSGYEQYF	TGTGCCAGCAGCCAATCGTACGGGCGGGGATCGGGCTACGAGCAGTACTTC
once	TRBD2	TRBV7-8	TRBJ2-7	CASSRRTSGLYEQYF	TGTGCCAGCAGCCGCAGGACTAGCGGACTTTACGAGCAGTACTTC
-	-	TRBV27	TRBJ1-2	CASSPGLHYGYTF	TGTGCCAGCAGTCCCGGACTGCACTATGGCTACACCTTC
-	-	TRBV5-4	TRBJ2-7	CASRARGGSYEQYF	TGTGCCAGCAGAGCCAGAGGTGGGTCCTACGAGCAGTACTTC
-	TRBD2	TRBV4-2	TRBJ2-7	CASSPRLAGVYEQYF	TGTGCCAGCAGCCCCAGACTAGCGGGAGTTTACGAGCAGTACTTC
-	-	TRBV7-9	TRBJ1-3	CASSRGRGGDTIYF	TGTGCCAGCAGTCGGGGGCGAGGTGGGGACACCATATATTTT
-	-	TRBV7-2	TRBJ2-1	CASRPDSYNEQFF	TGTGCCAGCAGACCGGACAGCTACAATGAGCAGTTCTTC
-	TRBD2	TRBV2	TRBJ2-1	CASSERMGTSDSYEQFF	TGTGCCAGCAGTGAAAGGATGGGGACTAGCGATAGTTATGAGCAGTTCTTC
-	-	TRBV5-4	TRBJ2-4	CASSLSGLAKNIQYF	TGTGCCAGCAGCTTATCCGGACTAGCCAAAAACATTCAGTACTTC
-	-	TRBV7-8	TRBJ1-4	CASSLDRVREKLFF	TGTGCCAGCAGCTTAGATAGGGTTCGGGAAAAACTGTTTTTT
-	TRBD1	TRBV7-9	TRBJ2-1	CASRKRGTDSYNEQFF	TGTGCCAGCAGGAAACGAGGGACAGACTCCTACAATGAGCAGTTCTTC
-	-	TRBV5-1	TRBJ2-3	CASSFPGTDTQYF	TGCGCCAGCAGCTTCCCCGGCACAGATACGCAGTATTTT
-	TRBD2	TRBV28	TRBJ2-7	CASSRDPAGGYEQYF	TGTGCCAGCAGTCGGGACCCAGCGGGAGGCTACGAGCAGTACTTC
-	-	TRBV10-3	TRBJ1-2	CAITRDGLYGYTF	TGTGCCATCACCCGGGACGGTCTCTATGGCTACACCTTC
-	-	TRBV5-5	TRBJ2-5	CASSLVQETQYF	TGTGCCAGCAGCTTGGTTCAAGAGACCCAGTACTTC
once	TRBD2	TRBV19	TRBJ2-7	CASKSSGTSYEQYF	TGTGCCAGCAAAAGTAGCGGGACGTCCTACGAGCAGTACTTC
-	-	TRBV28	TRBJ1-3	CASSPPGVGNTIYF	TGTGCCAGCAGTCCCCCGGGGGTCGGAAACACCATATATTTT
-	-	TRBV2	TRBJ1-4	CASSFEAVNEKLFF	TGTGCCAGCTCCTTCGAAGCGGTTAATGAAAAACTGTTTTTT
once	TRBD1	TRBV19	TRBJ1-1	CASSRGTENTEAFF	TGTGCCAGTAGTAGGGGGACAGAGAACACTGAAGCTTTCTTT
-	TRBD1	TRBV28	TRBJ2-7	CASRSPGTGSFYEQYF	TGTGCCAGCAGGAGCCCCGGGACAGGCTCCTTCTACGAGCAGTACTTC
-	-	TRBV2	TRBJ2-3	CASMGLLHNGAQYF	TGTGCCAGCATGGGACTGCTCCACAATGGTGCGCAGTATTTT
-	-	TRBV21-1	TRBJ2-3	CASSKEREDTQYF	TGTGCCAGCAGCAAAGAGCGGGAAGATACGCAGTATTTT
once	TRBD2	TRBV4-2	TRBJ2-1	CASSPHRGAGAGYEQFF	TGTGCCAGCAGCCCCCACCGGGGAGCGGGAGCTGGGTATGAGCAGTTCTTC
-	-	TRBV4-1	TRBJ1-4	CASSILPAQQNEKLFF	TGCGCCAGCAGTATATTACCTGCTCAACAGAATGAAAAACTGTTTTTT
-	-	TRBV5-1	TRBJ2-7	CASSYSAYEQYF	TGCGCCAGCAGCTACTCCGCCTACGAGCAGTACTTC
-	TRBD1	TRBV28	TRBJ1-5	CASSLGDRGNQPQHF	TGTGCCAGCAGTTTAGGTGACAGGGGCAATCAGCCCCAGCATTTT
few	-	TRBV6-4	TRBJ2-7	CASSEPARQGSDEQYF	TGTGCCAGCAGTGAGCCTGCCCGCCAGGGTAGCGACGAGCAGTACTTC
-	-	TRBV18	TRBJ2-7	CASSPSGSYEQYF	TGTGCCAGCTCACCCTCCGGCAGCTACGAGCAGTACTTC
-	-	TRBV7-6	TRBJ2-5	CASSLGLGQAETQYF	TGTGCCAGCAGCTTAGGTTTGGGGCAGGCGGAGACCCAGTACTTC
-	-	TRBV5-4	TRBJ2-3	CASSFIGGPSTDTQYF	TGTGCCAGCAGCTTCATAGGCGGCCCGAGCACAGATACGCAGTATTTT
-	TRBD2	TRBV25-1	TRBJ2-2	CASSAYSGTRVSIGELFF	TGTGCCAGCAGTGCCTACTCCGGGACTAGAGTTAGTATCGGGGAGCTGTTTTTT
-	-	TRBV28	TRBJ2-1	CASFSGSDAYNEQFF	TGTGCCAGCTTTTCCGGGAGTGATGCCTACAATGAGCAGTTCTTC
-	-	TRBV14	TRBJ2-7	CASSQTPGAPYEQYF	TGTGCCAGCAGCCAAACTCCAGGGGCCCCCTACGAGCAGTACTTC
-	TRBD1	TRBV28	TRBJ2-7	CASTQQGHEQYF	TGTGCCAGCACTCAACAGGGGCACGAGCAGTACTTC
-	-	TRBV5-1	TRBJ2-1	CASSLGQSYNEQFF	TGCGCCAGCAGCTTGGGGCAGAGCTACAATGAGCAGTTCTTC
-	TRBD1	TRBV19	TRBJ2-7	CASSVAGDRVYEQYF	TGTGCCAGTAGTGTCGCCGGAGACAGGGTCTACGAGCAGTACTTC
-	TRBD2	TRBV6-6	TRBJ2-7	CASSYVGREGEQYF	TGTGCCAGCAGTTATGTGGGCCGGGAGGGCGAGCAGTACTTC
-	-	TRBV9	TRBJ2-5	CASSVSLAGEETQYF	TGTGCCAGCAGCGTATCATTAGCAGGGGAAGAGACCCAGTACTTC
-	-	TRBV15	TRBJ2-2	CATSPGEGEGRTGELFF	TGTGCCACCAGCCCAGGGGAGGGGGAGGGCCGCACCGGGGAGCTGTTTTTT
-	TRBD2	TRBV6-1	TRBJ2-3	CASSHQRGSTDTQYF	TGTGCCAGCAGTCACCAGCGGGGTAGCACAGATACGCAGTATTTT
-	-	TRBV5-6	TRBJ2-7	CASSFWRGFYEQYF	TGTGCCAGCAGCTTCTGGAGGGGATTCTACGAGCAGTACTTC
-	TRBD1	TRBV13	TRBJ1-2	CASSRTGIGYTF	TGTGCCAGCAGCCGGACAGGGATTGGCTACACCTTC
-	-	TRBV5-8	TRBJ1-4	CASSISGTTNEKLFF	TGTGCCAGCAGCATCTCGGGGACAACTAATGAAAAACTGTTTTTT